One sample yielded the 6 T cell receptor beta chains listed below, sequenced in a study of T cell changes during pregnancy in multiple sclerosis. Data came from immunoSEQ multiplex PCR; TCRdb stores just in-frame clones and leaves some out. The sample lists about 73,000 clones, roughly nine tenths occurring once. Here the sequenced sample was peripheral blood, taken after pregnancy. These receptors all come from a female donor in good health, enrolled as a control in a pregnancy study.

The chain couples TRBV5-1 to TRBJ2-1; 12 bases agree with TRBD2. Germline lookup yields CDR1 SGHRS and CDR2 YFSETQ. The CDR3 consists of 14 residues. V lost 6 bases to trimming and J lost 5 bases; unmatched junction nucleotides: 3. DNA for the CDR3: TGCGCCAGCACTCTAGCGGGGGGGGACAATGAGCAGTTCTTC. This translates into CASTLAGGDNEQFF.

V and J are TRBV7-2 and TRBJ2-1, with D unresolved. This CDR3 is 13 amino acids long. V dropped 0 bases and J dropped 5 bases, with 5 bases sitting between them. The V gene's germline CDR1 is SGHTA and CDR2 FQGNSA. The CDR3, as DNA: TGTGCCAGCAGCTTAGCAAGAGACAATGAGCAGTTCTTC. Encoded protein: CASSLARDNEQFF.

V gene TRBV15 combines with J gene TRBJ1-1; D is unresolved. The CDR3 contains 13 residues. Germline V gene sequence: CDR1 LNHNV, CDR2 YYDKDF (reference sequence). V lost 2 bases and J lost 8, with 12 bases in between. The DNA of the CDR3 is TGTGCCACCAGCAGACTTCGACGGGGAGAAGCTTTCTTT. As protein: CATSRLRRGEAFF.

The rearrangement links TRBV7-2 to TRBJ1-1, with D uncertain. CDR3 length equals 14 residues. CDR1 and CDR2 (germline): SGHTA, FQGNSA. Trimming removed 5 bases at V and 3 bases at J, with 13 bases between. CDR3: CASSLLRKDTEAFF. CDR3 DNA: TGTGCCAGCAGCCTCCTCAGGAAAGACACTGAAGCTTTCTTT.

This rearrangement joins TRBV7-8 to TRBJ1-5; D ambiguous. V gave up 2 bases and J gave up 2 bases, with 7 bases separating them. This CDR3 has 14 amino acids. Germline CDR1 reads SGHVS; CDR2 reads FQNEAQ. The CDR3, as DNA: TGTGCCAGCAGCTTATCCGGGGGCAATCAGCCCCAGCATTTT. This codes for CASSLSGGNQPQHF.

This chain uses TRBV19 with TRBJ1-6, with 8 bases lining up with TRBD1. Germline trimming cut 6 bases from V and 5 bases from J; bases unmatched to any gene: 3. The CDR3 is made up of 14 amino acids. Germline V gene data show CDR1 as LNHDA and CDR2 as SQIVND (reference sequence). The CDR3 region is CASRATGDNSPLHF. DNA for the CDR3: TGTGCCAGTAGGGCGACAGGGGATAATTCACCCCTCCACTTT.